Presented here are 25 T cell receptor beta chains from one specimen sequenced in a study of CD8 T cells in ankylosing spondylitis. TCRdb redid the calling of the 5' RACE reads with MiXCR, one entry per CDR3 protein. Of more than 100,000 distinct CDR3 sequences in the sample, 9.5% to 12% were seen once. Material: blood, either unsorted or a sorted T cell fraction (not recorded which). The receptors shown here come from a female donor with ankylosing spondylitis or in good health (not recorded which).

The gene calls are TRBV2 and TRBJ1-5; D is perhaps TRBD1 (6 bases). With 6 bases removed from V and 4 bases from J, the gap between germline ends came to 13 bases. Germline V gene sequence: CDR1 SNHLY, CDR2 FYNNEI. This CDR3 has 14 residues. This CDR3 reads CASSPTGRNQPQHF. The CDR3 DNA reads as TGTGCCAGCAGCCCGACAGGTCGAAATCAGCCCCAGCATTTT.

This clonotype was seen ten or more times. This sequence joins TRBV5-1 and TRBJ2-3, with D tentatively TRBD1 (5 bases). The CDR3 spans 12 residues. Germline CDR1 is SGHRS and CDR2 is YFSETQ. V was trimmed by 0 bases and J by 9 bases, leaving 8 bases between them. In DNA form, the CDR3 reads TGCGCCAGCAGCTTGGATCAGGGAACGCAGTATTTT. This gives the protein CASSLDQGTQYF.

There are a few counts of this clonotype. V usage is TRBV29-1 and J usage is TRBJ2-5; D remains ambiguous. The germline V gene encodes CDR1 SQVTM and CDR2 ANQGSEA. With 3 bases removed from V and 5 bases from J, the gap between germline ends came to 10 bases. The CDR3 loop spans 12 amino acids. CDR3 sequence (DNA): TGCAGCGTTGATACCAGTCAGGAGACCCAGTACTTC. Translating gives CSVDTSQETQYF.

With regard to this clonotype: This could be a read error, since a much larger clone is one nucleotide away. The chain has TRBV5-1 and TRBJ2-1; 14 nucleotides line up with TRBD2. CDR3 length equals 14 residues. Germline loops: CDR1 SGHRS, CDR2 YFSETQ. The CDR3 loop is CASSSGLAGGEQLF. CDR3 sequence (DNA): TGCGCCAGCAGCTCCGGACTAGCGGGAGGCGAGCAGCTCTTC.

The gene calls are TRBV20-1 and TRBJ2-7; tentatively, D is TRBD2 (6 bases). Looked up from germline, CDR1 is DFQATT and CDR2 is SNEGSKA (reference sequence). Trimming took off 6 bases at V and 0 bases at J, with 12 bases between the two ends. The CDR3 length is 13 residues. CDR3 sequence: CSAGSSDSYEQYF. The CDR3 DNA is TGCAGTGCCGGCTCTAGCGACTCCTACGAGCAGTACTTC.

The sample holds many counts of this clonotype. The CDR3 is CASSLLGGTYNEQFF. Written as DNA, the CDR3 is TGCGCCAGCAGCTTGTTGGGGGGGACCTACAATGAGCAGTTCTTC. The V and J genes are TRBV5-1 and TRBJ2-1; 7 nucleotides match TRBD2. The CDR3 is made up of 15 amino acids. Germline assignment: CDR1 SGHRS and CDR2 YFSETQ. After removal of 1 base from V and 2 bases from J, the junction contained 3 bases not matched to a gene.

The rearrangement joins TRBV2 to TRBJ2-1; D is unclear. The germline V gene has CDR1 SNHLY and CDR2 FYNNEI. Trimming took off 8 bases at V and 5 bases at J, with 7 bases between the two ends. This CDR3 comprises 11 residues. The CDR3 region has the DNA TGTGCCAGCCAAACAAACAATGAGCAGTTCTTC. Translating it yields CASQTNNEQFF.

This clonotype was seen ten or more times. The chain is built from TRBV29-1 and TRBJ1-6; TRBD1 aligns across 12 bases. The length of the CDR3 is 15 residues. V gave up 2 bases and J gave up 10 bases; unmatched junction bases: 6. Germline V CDR1 and CDR2: SQVTM, ANQGSEA. CDR3 nucleotide sequence: TGCAGCGTTGAAACGGGACAGGGGGCCGGGTCACCCCTCCACTTT. Its translation: CSVETGQGAGSPLHF.

This chain joins TRBV2 and TRBJ2-5; D unresolved. Trimming stripped 2 bases from V and 7 bases from J, with 14 bases between. The length of the CDR3 is 14 residues. From germline, CDR1 is SNHLY and CDR2 FYNNEI. CDR3 amino acids: CASSENHRGVTQYF. CDR3 sequence (DNA): TGTGCCAGCAGTGAAAATCACCGTGGGGTGACCCAGTACTTC.

This chain joins TRBV28 and TRBJ1-1; TRBD1 aligns across 8 bases. Unmatched junction bases numbered 21, after V lost 3 bases and J lost 9 bases. The CDR3 has 18 residues. Germline CDR1 MDHEN, CDR2 SYDVKM. The CDR3 coding sequence is TGTGCCAGCAGTTTCAGTGCGCGAATGGACAGGGCCAAACATAAAGCTTTCTTT. This sequence encodes CASSFSARMDRAKHKAFF.

This chain connects TRBV7-3 to TRBJ1-2; 7 bases are a match to TRBD1. Germline CDR1 and CDR2: SGHTA and FQGTGA. CDR3 length: 15 residues. V was pared by 5 bases and J by 1 base, with 7 bases of the junction left unmatched. The CDR3 loop reads CASSPGGFFNYGYTF. The CDR3 bases are TGTGCCAGCAGCCCAGGGGGATTTTTTAACTATGGCTACACCTTC.

This clonotype has at least ten counts. The chain links TRBV6-2 or TRBV6-3 to TRBJ2-1; D is possibly TRBD2 (7 bases). The CDR3 length is 15 residues. Trimming shortened V by 6 bases and J by 4 bases, and 16 bases separated the two germline ends. In germline, CDR1 is MNHEY, CDR2 SVGEGT. The CDR3: CASRHRGAGYNEQFF. As DNA, the CDR3 is TGTGCCAGCAGACATCGGGGGGCCGGGTACAATGAGCAGTTCTTC.

This clonotype came up a few times. The chain is built from TRBV7-3 and TRBJ2-2; TRBD1 is a possible D gene (5 bases). V was cut by 2 bases and J by 6 bases, with 13 bases left in between. This CDR3 spans 15 amino acids. The germline V gene has CDR1 SGHTA and CDR2 FQGTGA. The CDR3 sequence is CASSLQGAAPGELFF. The DNA for the CDR3 is TGTGCCAGCAGCTTACAGGGTGCCGCCCCCGGGGAGCTGTTTTTT.

This clonotype came up many times. The chain has TRBV7-9 and TRBJ2-1; D unresolved. V lost 5 bases and J 7 bases, leaving 9 bases between the germline ends. Germline V lookup: CDR1 SEHNR, CDR2 FQNEAQ (reference sequence). The CDR3 has 12 amino acids. The CDR3 loop reads CASSPPGNEQFF. CDR3 bases: TGTGCCAGCAGCCCCCCCGGGAATGAGCAGTTCTTC.

The rearrangement uses TRBV6-1 and TRBJ1-6, with 7 bases matching TRBD1. This CDR3 spans 15 amino acids. The V segment lost 6 bases and the J segment 2 bases; nucleotides outside the gene matches: 4. Germline V CDR1 and CDR2: MNHNS, SASEGT. The CDR3 bases are TGTGCCAGCAGGGACGGGACAGCCTATAATTCACCCCTCCACTTT. Amino acid sequence: CASRDGTAYNSPLHF.

In regard to this clonotype: Given a much more abundant clone one base away, this may be a read error. The chain is built from TRBV29-1 and TRBJ1-1; a weak D match, TRBD1 (6 bases). Germline V gene sequence: CDR1 SQVTM, CDR2 ANQGSEA. Trimming took off 4 bases at V and 1 base at J, with 13 bases between the two ends. The CDR3 spans 14 residues. As DNA, the CDR3 is TGCAGCGTTGTCAGGGGCGCTCGGAACACTGAAGCTTTCTTT. It codes for CSVVRGARNTEAFF.

The rearrangement links TRBV5-1 to TRBJ1-1; D may be TRBD1 (5 bases). In germline, CDR1 is SGHRS, CDR2 YFSETQ. The CDR3 contains 15 residues. V lost 3 bases to trimming and J lost 2 bases, with 14 bases between them. The CDR3 sequence is CASSSQGTDNTEAFF. The CDR3 DNA sequence: TGCGCCAGCAGCTCCCAAGGGACGGATAACACTGAAGCTTTCTTT.

The CDR3 is CSLRSNTGAGSPLHF. The CDR3 DNA follows: TGCAGTCTCAGGAGCAATACAGGGGCAGGTTCACCCCTCCACTTT. The genes are TRBV20-1 and TRBJ1-6; 7 bases line up with TRBD1. The CDR3 runs to 15 residues. Germline loops: CDR1 DFQATT, CDR2 SNEGSKA (reference sequence). The V gene end was trimmed by 8 bases and the J gene end by 9 bases; junction bases not matched to a gene: 16.

This clonotype was detected ten times or more. This chain uses TRBV10-2 with TRBJ1-5; a possible D gene is TRBD1 (5 bases). CDR3 length equals 14 residues. The V end was cut by 0 bases, the J end by 5 bases, with 8 bases between. The germline CDR1 and CDR2 sequences are WSHSY and SAAADI. DNA of the CDR3: TGCGCCAGCAGTGAGTCGCAAGGGGATCAGCCCCAGCATTTT. It yields the protein CASSESQGDQPQHF.

This clonotype was counted only a few times. The chain combines TRBV29-1 with TRBJ2-2; D unresolved. Germline-derived CDR1 and CDR2 are SQVTM and ANQGSEA. The CDR3 loop spans 14 amino acids. The germline V and J ends were trimmed by 6 bases and 1 base, with 12 bases remaining between them. CDR3 coding DNA: TGCAGCGTATCTGAACAGCTGAACACCGGGGAGCTGTTTTTT. Amino acid sequence: CSVSEQLNTGELFF.

In this sample, this clonotype turned up many times. This chain links TRBV6-1 with TRBJ1-1, with D tentatively TRBD1 (6 bases). Germline V gene lookup returns CDR1 MNHNS and CDR2 SASEGT. V lost 5 bases and J 5 bases, leaving 15 bases between the germline ends. This CDR3 contains 14 residues. The CDR3 region is CASSPKEGGTEAFF. DNA of the CDR3: TGTGCCAGCAGTCCAAAGGAGGGGGGGACTGAAGCTTTCTTT.

The V call is TRBV7-9, the J call TRBJ1-4; 7 bases align to TRBD1. CDR1 SEHNR and CDR2 FQNEAQ come from the germline V gene (reference sequence). J lost 8 bases, V lost 7 bases, and 7 bases had no gene match. This CDR3 has 13 residues. The CDR3 DNA reads as TGTGCCAGCACCCAGGGGGAGGAAGAAAAACTGTTTTTT. Amino acid sequence: CASTQGEEEKLFF.

This clonotype appeared many times. J is TRBJ1-1 and V is TRBV29-1, with 7 bases lining up with TRBD1. Germline CDR1 SQVTM, CDR2 ANQGSEA. The V segment lost 0 bases and the J segment 11 bases; nucleotides outside the gene matches: 9. CDR3 length: 13 residues. The CDR3 sequence is CSVEDLGGQGAFF. DNA of the CDR3: TGCAGCGTTGAAGATTTAGGGGGCCAGGGGGCTTTCTTT.

The rearrangement links TRBV5-1 to TRBJ2-3; D gene ambiguous. The length of the CDR3 is 15 residues. Trimming shortened V by 1 base and J by 4 bases, and 13 bases separated the two germline ends. CDR1 SGHRS and CDR2 YFSETQ come from the germline V gene. Written as DNA, the CDR3 is TGCGCCAGCAGCTTGTATGGGGTGCCGGCAGATACGCAGTATTTT. Translation: CASSLYGVPADTQYF.

Ten or more counts support this clonotype. The chain is built from TRBV2 and TRBJ1-1, with D perhaps TRBD1 (6 bases). Germline V gene lookup returns CDR1 SNHLY and CDR2 FYNNEI. This CDR3 region has 17 residues. Trimming took off 7 bases at V and 4 bases at J, with 25 bases between the two ends. CDR3 region: CASIGPTSSGVRTEAFF. CDR3 bases: TGTGCCAGCATAGGCCCCACCAGCTCAGGGGTCCGCACTGAAGCTTTCTTT.